The table lists the clone carrying this T cell receptor (beta chain) with a few counts. Its antigen is undetermined. What was sequenced were expressed TCRB transcripts, since all of the isolated RNA had been reverse transcribed. Clones were read by immunoSEQ multiplex PCR, and TCRdb kept only the in-frame ones, dropping some. The sample shows under 200,000 clones, 6.5% to 8.5% of them seen only once. These data belong to a study of beta chain features in type 1 diabetes. Study findings and constraints: People with Type 1 diabetes carried modestly yet significantly shorter TCRB CDR3s in all four CD4+ subsets.

This receptor was identified in a young woman with type 1 diabetes. The material sequenced was central memory CD4+ T cells from blood.

The CDR3 here is CASRPTGPGEKLFF. The DNA for the CDR3 is TGCGCCAGCAGACCAACAGGGCCGGGTGAAAAACTGTTTTTT. The rearrangement joins TRBV5-1 to TRBJ1-4; D is possibly TRBD1 (6 bases). Germline V gene sequence: CDR1 SGHRS, CDR2 YFSETQ. The ends were cut back, 5 bases at V and 7 bases at J, with 15 bases in the middle. CDR3 length equals 14 residues.